This T cell receptor (beta chain) appears in the sequencing data of a study of control samples from healthy donors and cancer patients (dated by TCRdb to the early 2020s). Libraries were built with the immunoSEQ multiplex PCR assay. This is the immuneACCESS table as TCRdb keeps it, with only in-frame sequences that have V and J called. A part of the clones is gone; compared with another copy, unresolved V genes explain less than half, and the rest is unexplained. In this sample's table one finds some 190,000 clones. The leading ten clones occupy 2% to 2.5% of the sample. CDR1 and CDR2 are drawn from the germline V gene: SGHTA, FQGNSA. The V end gives up 3 bases and the J end 10 bases, leaving 6 bases in the junction not matched to a gene. From its cysteine to its phenylalanine, the CDR3 spans 14 amino acids. Only the CDR3 part of the read is kept: 42 bases, read in frame from the first base. A word on this clone: Its antigen is currently not known.

The sequence was obtained from a woman aged 25 to 45 in good health. The chain is encoded by TRBV7-2 joined to TRBJ2-5; the central 12 bases match TRBD2. Source material: blood. The CDR3 protein: CASSLMSSGGVQYF. Read as DNA, the sequence is TGTGCCAGCAGCTTGATGTCTAGCGGGGGGGTCCAGTACTTC.